The 10 T cell receptor beta chains given below trace back to one sample, sequenced in a study of cytomegalovirus exposure and HLA in healthy donors. The PCR had 60 Vbeta and 13 Jbeta primers. Repertoires were generated with immunoSEQ multiplex PCR, while TCRdb's copy carries only in-frame clones and drops some. The table lists about 160,000 clones, about 83% of them singletons. The sample consisted of PBMCs. The source of these receptors is a woman aged 30 to 39 in good health and CMV-seronegative.

This clone turned up a few times. The chain recombines TRBV18 with TRBJ2-5; a weak D match, TRBD1 (5 bases). Trimming cost V 6 bases and J 1 base, with 9 bases left between them. The V gene's germline CDR1 is KGHSH and CDR2 LQKENI. This CDR3 region has 13 residues. The CDR3 DNA is TGTGCCAGCTCCCAGGGCCTCCAAGAGACCCAGTACTTC. The encoded protein is CASSQGLQETQYF.

The chain uses TRBV5-1 and TRBJ2-7; 9 nucleotides align to TRBD2. Germline V gene lookup returns CDR1 SGHRS and CDR2 YFSETQ. The CDR3 has 15 residues. Trimming cost V 4 bases and J 5 bases; bases outside gene matches: 10. In nucleotides, the CDR3 is TGCGCCAGCAGCCCCCGTTTTAGCGGGGGAAACGAGCAGTACTTC. Translated: CASSPRFSGGNEQYF.

The J gene is TRBJ1-3, the V gene TRBV6-1, with 7 nucleotides matching TRBD1. The CDR3 runs 15 residues. J gave up 0 bases and V 7 bases, and 6 bases lay outside the gene matches. CDR1 is MNHNS and CDR2 is SASEGT in the germline V gene. The CDR3: CASTSGTASGNTIYF. The DNA for the CDR3 is TGTGCCAGCACGTCGGGGACAGCCTCTGGAAACACCATATATTTT.

The rearrangement joins TRBV7-2 to TRBJ2-6; 7 bases are shared with TRBD2. The V gene end was trimmed by 1 base and the J gene end by 0 bases; junction bases not matched to a gene: 9. In germline, CDR1 is SGHTA, CDR2 FQGNSA. The CDR3 consists of 19 residues. CDR3 nucleotides: TGTGCCAGCAGCTTAGGCGGCGGTGGGAGGGGCTCTGGGGCCAACGTCCTGACTTTC. Its translation is CASSLGGGGRGSGANVLTF.

The gene calls are TRBV19 and TRBJ2-3; tentatively, D is TRBD2 (6 bases). CDR3 length: 17 residues. The V gene's germline CDR1 is LNHDA and CDR2 SQIVND (reference sequence). V was trimmed by 3 bases and J by 3 bases, leaving 19 bases between them. The CDR3 spells CASSIGGGLSWTDTQYF. The CDR3 bases are TGTGCCAGTAGTATTGGGGGAGGACTTTCCTGGACAGATACGCAGTATTTT.

The CDR3 sequence: CASSRPGSLGNEQFF. In DNA, the CDR3 is TGTGCCAGCAGCCGTCCAGGATCACTTGGCAATGAGCAGTTCTTC. The chain couples TRBV16 to TRBJ2-1; D is ambiguous. Trimming pared 4 bases from V and 6 bases from J, leaving 16 bases between. Germline CDR1 is KGHSY and CDR2 is FQNENV. The CDR3 runs 15 residues.

This chain joins TRBV7-2 and TRBJ2-7; TRBD2 aligns across 9 bases. The V and J ends lost 5 bases and 4 bases, in that order; junction bases with no gene match: 9. Per the germline V gene, CDR1 is SGHTA and CDR2 is FQGNSA. The CDR3 consists of 15 residues. CDR3 DNA: TGTGCCAGCAGCGTTAGCGGGGGCCCCCAATACGAGCAGTACTTC. It yields the protein CASSVSGGPQYEQYF.

The genes are TRBV11-2 and TRBJ2-5, with TRBD2 matching 8 bases. V lost 10 bases and J lost 5; bases outside the gene matches: 6. Germline assignment: CDR1 SGHAT and CDR2 FQNNGV. The CDR3 consists of 12 residues. The CDR3 here is CATGGVEETQYF. The CDR3 bases are TGTGCCACGGGGGGGGTGGAGGAGACCCAGTACTTC.

This clone was seen a few times. The genes are TRBV15 and TRBJ2-2; 7 bases are shared with TRBD2. With 0 bases clipped from V and 8 bases from J, the junction kept 3 bases outside the gene matches. CDR1 and CDR2 (germline): LNHNV, YYDKDF (reference sequence). This CDR3 contains 14 residues. This CDR3 reads CATSRDRGVGELFF. CDR3 bases: TGTGCCACCAGCAGAGATCGGGGGGTGGGGGAGCTGTTTTTT.

The chain joins TRBV5-4 to TRBJ2-3; 8 bases agree with TRBD2. Germline CDR1 and CDR2: SGHNT and YYREEE (reference sequence). V shed 0 bases and J 2 bases; nucleotides not matched to a gene: 17. The CDR3 is 20 amino acids. The CDR3 spells CASSLGGGGPSLPHTDTQYF. CDR3 nucleotides: TGTGCCAGCAGCTTGGGGGGCGGGGGGCCCTCCCTCCCCCACACAGATACGCAGTATTTT.